This TCR beta chain is from a study of memory B cells and T cells in multiple sclerosis. In regard to this clone: The antigen remains undetermined.

CDR1 and CDR2 from the germline V gene are LNHDA and SQIVND (reference sequence). The CDR3 runs to 14 residues. V was clipped by 6 bases and J by 1 base; unmatched bases: 2. Study-level results: Compartments had unequal clone-set sizes, affecting shared clonotype counts.

Sequencing used immunoSEQ multiplex PCR; TCRdb keeps in-frame clones, though not all of them. Among 650 to 800 clones listed, about 80% were seen once. This clonotype was sampled from a human donor with multiple sclerosis. The rearrangement joins TRBV19 to TRBJ1-1, with 10 bases that match TRBD1. What was sequenced was brain tissue. As DNA, the CDR3 is TGTGCCAGTAGGTGGACAGGGGGGAACACTGAAGCTTTCTTT. Protein sequence: CASRWTGGNTEAFF.